This TCR beta chain was observed in a study of T cells after somatic rescue of genetic block. The ends were cut back, 3 bases at V and 5 bases at J, with 18 bases in the middle. Germline V lookup: CDR1 MNHEY, CDR2 SMNVEV (reference sequence). The CDR3 consists of 16 residues. Generated by immunoSEQ multiplex PCR, the TCRdb table keeps only in-frame clones and is missing some. The sample yields 11,000 or so clones, less than 80% seen once. The sequence derives from a boy younger than 18. The gene calls are TRBV27 and TRBJ2-3; no clear D gene. What was sequenced was peripheral blood mononuclear cells (PBMCs). The CDR3 protein is CASSFIGFASVDTQYF. CDR3 DNA: TGTGCCAGCAGTTTTATAGGGTTTGCGTCCGTAGATACGCAGTATTTT.